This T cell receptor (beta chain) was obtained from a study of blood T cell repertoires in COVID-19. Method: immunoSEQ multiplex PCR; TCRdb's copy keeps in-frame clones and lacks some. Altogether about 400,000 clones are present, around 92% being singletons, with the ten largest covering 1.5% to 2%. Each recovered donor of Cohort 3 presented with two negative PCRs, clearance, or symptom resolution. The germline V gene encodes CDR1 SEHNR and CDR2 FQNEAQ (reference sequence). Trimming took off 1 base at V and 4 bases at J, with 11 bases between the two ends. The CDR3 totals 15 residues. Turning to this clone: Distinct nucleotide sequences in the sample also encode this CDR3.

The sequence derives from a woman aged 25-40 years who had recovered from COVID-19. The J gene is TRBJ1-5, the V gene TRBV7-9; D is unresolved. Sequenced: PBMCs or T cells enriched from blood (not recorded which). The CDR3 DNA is TGTGCCAGCAGCTTAGAAGGAGGAGGTAATCAGCCCCAGCATTTT. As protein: CASSLEGGGNQPQHF.